The 15 T cell receptor beta chains below were found in one sample sequenced in a study of molecular identifiers for immune sequencing clone quantification (dated 2018 in TCRdb). Receptors were amplified or captured by PCR. Data came from a NextSeq 500. The raw public reads went through TCRdb reprocessing: fastp at Q25, MiXCR clone calling, in-frame beta chains kept. Rows merge per CDR3 protein into single entries with the most common DNA and genes. For this sample there are 85,000 to 100,000 distinct CDR3 sequences; 20% to 25% appear just once. The ten largest clones add up to under 1% of the sample. The specimen was naive CD8+ T cells from blood, with Jurkat cell RNA spiked in. This specimen's cell subset or site label, per the study, means: FACS-sorted CD8+CD4-CCR7+CD45RA+ naive T cells. These receptors all come from a human donor in good health. Some libraries in this study had Jurkat cell RNA spiked in.

This clonotype was recorded many times. The chain uses TRBV2 and TRBJ2-4; the D gene is possibly TRBD1 (6 bases). This CDR3 is built from 16 residues. V lost 2 bases and J 5 bases, leaving 16 bases between the germline ends. Germline CDR1 SNHLY, CDR2 FYNNEI. CDR3 nucleotide sequence: TGTGCCAGCAGTGAACCAACAGGGCTAATGCAAAACATTCAGTACTTC. As protein: CASSEPTGLMQNIQYF.

This clonotype was detected only a few times. This chain uses TRBV27 with TRBJ1-4; D unclear. Germline V gene sequence: CDR1 MNHEY, CDR2 SMNVEV (reference sequence). Trimming cost V 0 bases and J 3 bases, with 11 bases left between them. This CDR3 spans 16 amino acids. The CDR3, as DNA: TGTGCCAGCAGTTTATCGCGGGCAGCCTCTAATGAAAAACTGTTTTTT. Protein product: CASSLSRAASNEKLFF. The whole variable domain, remainder taken from reference TRBV27 and TRBJ1-4, is EAQVTQNPRYLITVTGKKLTVTCSQNMNHEYMSWYRQDPGLGLRQIYYSMNVEVTDKGDVPEGYKVSRKEKRNFPLILESPSPNQTSLYFCASSLSRAASNEKLFFGSGTQLSVL.

With regard to this clonotype: A read error is possible here, since a much larger clone lies one base away. The CDR3 does not end in the conserved phenylalanine or tryptophan, so this is likely a read error. The rearrangement links TRBV6-5 to TRBJ2-7; D not resolved. The V end was cut by 2 bases, the J end by 7 bases, with 12 bases between. CDR1 is MNHEY and CDR2 is SVGAGI in the germline V gene. The CDR3 contains 13 residues. The CDR3 region is CASSYGVVGEQYL. The CDR3 DNA reads as TGTGCCAGCAGTTACGGGGTAGTCGGGGAGCAGTACCTC.

The chain has TRBV7-2 and TRBJ2-5; D not certain. V shed 2 bases and J shed 5 bases, with 12 bases lying between them. Germline V gene data show CDR1 as SGHTA and CDR2 as FQGNSA. The CDR3 covers 14 residues. CDR3 residues: CASSLLRVGETQYF. The CDR3 DNA reads as TGTGCCAGCAGCTTACTGCGAGTGGGGGAGACCCAGTACTTC.

V gene TRBV4-1 combines with J gene TRBJ2-5, with 8 nucleotides matching TRBD1. This CDR3 is 14 amino acids long. The V gene end was trimmed by 3 bases and the J gene end by 5 bases; junction bases not matched to a gene: 5. CDR1 and CDR2 from the germline V gene are MGHRA and YSYEKL. The CDR3 DNA follows: TGCGCCAGCAGCCAGACAGGGGACGAGGAGACCCAGTACTTC. Protein sequence: CASSQTGDEETQYF.

This clonotype has ten or more counts. The genes are TRBV4-3 and TRBJ2-3; tentative D call: TRBD2 (5 bases). V shed 2 bases and J shed 4 bases, with 16 bases lying between them. Germline CDR1 is LGHNA and CDR2 is YSLEER. CDR3 length: 16 residues. Written as DNA, the CDR3 is TGCGCCAGCAGCCAAAGTACGGCTAGCAGGTCAGATACGCAGTATTTT. This encodes CASSQSTASRSDTQYF.

As for this clonotype: A much bigger clone sits one base away, suggesting this may be a read error. The chain couples TRBV7-2 to TRBJ2-7; the D gene is possibly TRBD2 (5 bases). The CDR3 runs 15 residues. The germline CDR1 and CDR2 sequences are SGHTA and FQGNSA. The CDR3 sequence is CASSLVATPDYAQYF. The CDR3 DNA sequence: TGTGCCAGCAGCTTAGTCGCGACACCAGACTACGCGCAGTACTTC.

Points on this clonotype: This may be a read error: a much more frequent sequence differs by one nucleotide. The CDR3 protein is CASSYSVVKTNTGELFF. CDR3 in DNA: TGTGCCAGCAGTTACTCAGTAGTCAAAACGAACACCGGGGAGCTGTTTTTT. The V and J genes are TRBV6-6 and TRBJ2-2; no firm D call. V was cut by 0 bases and J by 0 bases, with 11 bases left in between. The V gene's germline CDR1 is MNHNY and CDR2 SVGAGI (reference sequence). The CDR3 is made up of 17 amino acids.

Notes on this clonotype: With a much larger clone just one base away, this may be a read error. The chain is built from TRBV5-3 and TRBJ1-2; no clear D. TRBV5-3 is an ORF, with its function uncertain. The CDR3 runs 11 residues. V lost 8 bases, J lost 12 bases, and 17 bases lay in between. The CDR3 DNA follows: TGTGCCAGCAGATTGGCTTTTAGCCACACCTTC. Its translation: CASRLAFSHTF.

This clonotype was counted ten times or more. The chain combines TRBV28 with TRBJ1-5; TRBD1 is a possible D gene (5 bases). Germline CDR1 and CDR2: MDHEN and SYDVKM. The V end was cut by 4 bases, the J end by 7 bases, with 11 bases between. CDR3 length: 13 residues. In DNA form, the CDR3 reads TGTGCCAGCAGTTCCGGGACTGGGCAGCCCCAGCATTTT. Its protein is CASSSGTGQPQHF.

Turning to this clonotype: A much larger clone differs by one base, so this may be a read error. The chain recombines TRBV19 with TRBJ2-1; D perhaps matches TRBD2 (6 bases). Germline V CDR1 and CDR2: LNHDA, SQIVND (reference sequence). With 6 bases removed from V and 2 bases from J, the gap between germline ends came to 17 bases. The CDR3 totals 16 residues. The CDR3 sequence is CASSIRLLAPYNEQFF. CDR3 nucleotide sequence: TGTGCCAGTAGCATCAGGTTGCTAGCGCCCTACAATGAGCAGTTCTTC.

About this clonotype: The CDR3 carries no conserved terminal phenylalanine or tryptophan, so it likely arises from a read error. The chain carries TRBV29-1 and TRBJ2-5; the D gene is possibly TRBD2 (5 bases). CDR1 and CDR2 (germline): SQVTM, ANQGSEA. The CDR3 contains 14 residues. The ends were cut back, 0 bases at V and 5 bases at J, with 13 bases in the middle. CDR3 protein: CSVEDLTDSETQYS. For the CDR3, the DNA is TGCAGCGTTGAAGATCTTACGGACTCCGAGACCCAGTACTCC.

The chain has TRBV7-9 and TRBJ1-1; D is undetermined. CDR1 and CDR2 from the germline V gene are SEHNR and FQNEAQ (reference sequence). V was cut by 2 bases and J by 4 bases, with 11 bases left in between. The CDR3 loop spans 14 amino acids. This CDR3 is CASSLFSGSTEAFF. The CDR3 DNA reads TGTGCCAGCAGCTTATTCAGTGGGAGCACTGAAGCTTTCTTT.

With respect to this clonotype: Given a much more abundant clone one base away, this may be a read error. CDR3 DNA sequence: TGTGCCACCAGCGAGGGGTTCAGGGTGGGCAATCAGCCCCAGCATTTT. It is translated as CATSEGFRVGNQPQHF. V and J are TRBV15 and TRBJ1-5; possible D gene TRBD1, 5 bases. Germline CDR1 LNHNV, CDR2 YYDKDF (reference sequence). Deletions cut 5 bases from V and 2 bases from J, with 16 bases between. CDR3 size: 16 residues.

The sample holds many counts of this clonotype. The chain employs TRBV27 and TRBJ2-2, with TRBD2 as a possible D gene (6 bases). The CDR3 is 14 residues long. V lost 7 bases, J lost 2 bases, and 11 bases lay in between. Germline CDR1 reads MNHEY; CDR2 reads SMNVEV (reference sequence). The CDR3 nucleotides are TGTGCCAGCATGAGGAGGGGAAACACCGGGGAGCTGTTTTTT. It encodes CASMRRGNTGELFF.